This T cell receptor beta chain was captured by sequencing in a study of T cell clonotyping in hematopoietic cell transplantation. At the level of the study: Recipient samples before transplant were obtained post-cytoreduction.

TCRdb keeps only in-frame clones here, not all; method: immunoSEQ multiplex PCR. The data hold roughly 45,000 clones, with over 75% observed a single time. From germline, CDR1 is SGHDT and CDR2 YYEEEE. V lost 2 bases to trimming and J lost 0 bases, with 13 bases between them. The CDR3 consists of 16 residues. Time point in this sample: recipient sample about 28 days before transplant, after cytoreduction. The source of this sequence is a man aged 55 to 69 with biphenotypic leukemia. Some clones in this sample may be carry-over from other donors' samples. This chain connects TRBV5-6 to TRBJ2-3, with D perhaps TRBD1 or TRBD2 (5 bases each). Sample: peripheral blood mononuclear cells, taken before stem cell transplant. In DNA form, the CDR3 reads TGTGCCAGCAGCTTATCTGGGGACGCCAGCACAGATACGCAGTATTTT. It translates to CASSLSGDASTDTQYF.